The T cell receptor beta chain described here comes from a study of human T cells and chemical hapten exposure. Study-wide background: Slight differences in pooled library volume were the main source of varying TCR yields across samples.

The CDR3 is 14 residues long. The ends lost 5 bases at V and 3 bases at J; junction bases unmatched: 1. This sample's time point: healthy volunteer bleed at 2 weeks. The study extracted total RNA from unfractionated whole blood. The library tagged each cDNA molecule with unique molecular identifiers. Original processing methods: Across samples, TCR counts had a median of about 93,000 and ranged from about 20,000 to 750,000. Each CDR3 protein is one row after TCRdb ran MiXCR on the RACE reads. V and J calls and clone size were set by TCRdb, not the authors. Here the sample spans about 47,000 distinct CDR3 sequences, 4.4% being singletons. This clonotype appeared many times. Its cognate antigen is unknown. Whole-study findings and limits: With DPC sensitization, TCRs exceeding 1 in 1000 frequency showed no change.

V and J are TRBV12-3 or TRBV12-4 and TRBJ2-1; 10 bases are a match to TRBD2. Sequencing was done on a sample of whole blood. The source of this sequence is a human donor in good health. Some clones in this sample may be carry-over from other donors' samples. DNA of the CDR3: TGTGCCAGCAGTCCTAGCGGGGGCTACAATGAGCAGTTCTTC. Its translation: CASSPSGGYNEQFF.